This T cell receptor beta chain was identified during a study of relationships among human T cell subsets. Naive plus transitional T cells were isolated with anti-CD45RA microbeads from pooled CD4+ and CD8+ T cells. CDR3 length: 14 amino acids. V lost 3 bases to trimming and J lost 7 bases, with 16 bases between them. Looked up from germline, CDR1 is LNHDA and CDR2 is SQIVND (reference sequence). Semiquantitative ARM-PCR amplified T cell receptor alpha and beta CDR3 regions from mRNA. ARM-PCR used tagged nested gene-specific primers, then communal superprimers for exponential amplification. In TCRdb, the multiplex PCR reads were re-called with MiXCR into one record per CDR3 protein. The sample lists 7,000 or so distinct CDR3 sequences; just under 70% were seen once.

The sequence came from a man in his forties or fifties in good health. Sequenced input: naive and transitional (CD45RA+) T cells sorted from blood. The chain combines TRBV19 with TRBJ2-7; TRBD2 might be the D (6 bases). The CDR3 spells CASSIRGLSGEQYF. The CDR3 nucleotides read TGTGCCAGTAGTATCCGGGGACTTTCGGGGGAGCAGTACTTC.